One sample yielded the 9 T cell receptor beta chains listed below, sequenced in a study of regulatory and conventional T cells in RAG deficiency. The sorted conventional CD4+ T cells were CD25-low and CD127-high, with genomic DNA sequenced. The table came from immunoSEQ multiplex PCR; TCRdb's copy has only in-frame clones and leaves some out. The data show about 46,000 clones, approximately 90% seen once. These data were likewise used in another study, on regulatory T cells. According to that study: Primers: 52 TRBV forward and 13 TRBJ reverse.

The source material was CD4+ effector T cells sorted from blood. These receptors were collected from a human donor in good health.

This clone has only a few counts. CDR3 nucleotide sequence: TGCGCCAGCAGCTTGGCCTCCGAAGAGACCCAGTACTTC. Translation gives CASSLASEETQYF. The gene calls are TRBV5-1 and TRBJ2-5; D uncertain. Germline V gene sequence: CDR1 SGHRS, CDR2 YFSETQ. Deletions cut 0 bases from V and 3 bases from J, with 6 bases between. The CDR3 totals 13 residues.

This clone came up a few times. This chain uses TRBV19 with TRBJ1-5, with unresolved D. CDR1 and CDR2 from the germline V gene are LNHDA and SQIVND (reference sequence). The CDR3 runs to 12 residues. Between the trimmed V and J ends, which lost 3 bases and 6 bases, there was a span of 6 bases. The CDR3 bases are TGTGCCAGTAGTATCCCTCCTCAGCCCCAGCATTTT. Amino acids: CASSIPPQPQHF. Full variable domain (missing parts from reference TRBV19 and TRBJ1-5): DGGITQSPKYLFRKEGQNVTLSCEQNLNHDAMYWYRQDPGQGLRLIYYSQIVNDFQKGDIAEGYSVSREKKESFPLTVTSAQKNPTAFYLCASSIPPQPQHFGDGTRLSIL.

The chain carries TRBV7-9 and TRBJ2-5; 7 positions match TRBD1. The J call could be wrong; TRBJ2-7 is a better fit for the DNA end. From germline, CDR1 is SEHNR and CDR2 FQNEAQ (reference sequence). The CDR3 has 17 residues. CDR3 sequence reads: CASSPFISGGRSYEQYF. The CDR3 region has the DNA TGTGCCAGCAGCCCATTCATTTCAGGGGGACGGTCCTACGAGCAGTACTTC.

The rearrangement joins TRBV6-1 to TRBJ1-3; the D is unclear. The length of the CDR3 is 13 residues. CDR1 is MNHNS, CDR2 SASEGT, per germline. The V end was cut by 4 bases, the J end by 1 base, with 5 bases between. CDR3 region: CASSGSSGNTIYF. The CDR3 DNA sequence: TGTGCCAGCAGTGGAAGTTCTGGAAACACCATATATTTT.

The chain couples TRBV2 to TRBJ2-5, with 7 bases aligning to TRBD2. V lost 7 bases and J lost 1; bases outside the gene matches: 9. From germline, CDR1 is SNHLY and CDR2 FYNNEI. The CDR3 consists of 15 residues. The CDR3 protein is CASKQTGTTQETQYF. Written as DNA, the CDR3 is TGTGCCAGCAAACAGACGGGGACTACCCAAGAGACCCAGTACTTC.

The rearrangement uses TRBV27 and TRBJ2-2; D unresolved. Germline CDR1 and CDR2: MNHEY and SMNVEV (reference sequence). This CDR3 spans 15 amino acids. Trimming shortened V by 0 bases and J by 0 bases, and 5 bases separated the two germline ends. For the CDR3, the DNA is TGTGCCAGCAGTTTATCGGGGACGAACACCGGGGAGCTGTTTTTT. Its translation is CASSLSGTNTGELFF.

The chain carries TRBV27 and TRBJ1-2, with 8 bases matching TRBD1. CDR3 length equals 16 residues. Germline V CDR1 and CDR2: MNHEY, SMNVEV (reference sequence). The junction had 15 bases not matched to a gene; V was cut back by 4 bases and J by 8 bases. The CDR3 DNA sequence: TGTGCCAGCAGTTCCCCCTCTCAGGACAGGGTGGGAGGCTACACCTTC. Protein: CASSSPSQDRVGGYTF.

In this sample, this clone turned up a few times. Distinct nucleotide sequences in the sample also encode this CDR3. This chain links TRBV7-9 with TRBJ1-4; TRBD1 aligns across 9 bases. Germline trimming cut 6 bases from V and 7 bases from J; bases unmatched to any gene: 6. The CDR3 consists of 14 residues. CDR1 SEHNR and CDR2 FQNEAQ come from the germline V gene (reference sequence). The CDR3 region has the DNA TGTGCCAGCAGGGGACAGGGAGGAATTGAAAAACTGTTTTTT. Protein sequence: CASRGQGGIEKLFF.

The V gene is TRBV6-1, the J gene TRBJ1-2; D is undetermined. The CDR3 is made up of 17 amino acids. V was cut by 2 bases and J by 0 bases, with 16 bases left in between. CDR1 is MNHNS and CDR2 is SASEGT in the germline V gene. This CDR3 is CASSERARSPANYGYTF. In DNA form, the CDR3 reads TGTGCCAGCAGTGAACGCGCCAGGAGTCCAGCTAACTATGGCTACACCTTC.